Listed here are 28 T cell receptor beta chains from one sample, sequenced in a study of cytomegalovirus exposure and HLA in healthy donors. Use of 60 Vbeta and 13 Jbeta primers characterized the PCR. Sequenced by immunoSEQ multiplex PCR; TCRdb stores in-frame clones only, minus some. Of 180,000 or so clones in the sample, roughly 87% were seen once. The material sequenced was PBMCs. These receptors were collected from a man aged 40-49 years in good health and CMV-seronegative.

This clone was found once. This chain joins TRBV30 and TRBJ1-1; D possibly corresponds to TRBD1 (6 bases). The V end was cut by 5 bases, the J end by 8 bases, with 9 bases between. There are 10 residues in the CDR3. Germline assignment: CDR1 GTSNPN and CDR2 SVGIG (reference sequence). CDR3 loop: CAWGDREAFF. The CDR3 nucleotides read TGTGCCTGGGGCGACAGGGAAGCTTTCTTT.

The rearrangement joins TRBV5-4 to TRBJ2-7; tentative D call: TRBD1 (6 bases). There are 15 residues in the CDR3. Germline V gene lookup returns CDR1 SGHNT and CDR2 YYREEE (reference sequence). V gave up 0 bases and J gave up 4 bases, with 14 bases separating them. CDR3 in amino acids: CASSLGRTEEYEQYF. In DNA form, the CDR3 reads TGTGCCAGCAGCTTGGGTAGGACAGAAGAATACGAGCAGTACTTC. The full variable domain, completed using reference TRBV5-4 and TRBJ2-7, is ETGVTQSPTHLIKTRGQQVTLRCSSQSGHNTVSWYQQALGQGPQFIFQYYREEENGRGNFPPRFSGLQFPNYSSELNVNALELDDSALYLCASSLGRTEEYEQYFGPGTRLTVT.

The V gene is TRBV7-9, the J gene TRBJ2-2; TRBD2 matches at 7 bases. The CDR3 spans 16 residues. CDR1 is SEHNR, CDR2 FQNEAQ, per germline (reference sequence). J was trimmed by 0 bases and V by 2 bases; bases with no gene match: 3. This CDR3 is CASSLSGTANTGELFF. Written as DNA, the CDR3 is TGTGCCAGCAGCTTAAGCGGGACGGCGAACACCGGGGAGCTGTTTTTT.

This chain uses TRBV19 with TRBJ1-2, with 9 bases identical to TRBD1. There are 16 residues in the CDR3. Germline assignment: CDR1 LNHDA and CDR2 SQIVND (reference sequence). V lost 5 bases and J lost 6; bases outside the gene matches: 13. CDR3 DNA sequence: TGTGCCAGTAGTCCAATCCTTCCACAGGGGGCCGATGGCTACACCTTC. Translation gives CASSPILPQGADGYTF. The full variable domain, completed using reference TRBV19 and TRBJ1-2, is DGGITQSPKYLFRKEGQNVTLSCEQNLNHDAMYWYRQDPGQGLRLIYYSQIVNDFQKGDIAEGYSVSREKKESFPLTVTSAQKNPTAFYLCASSPILPQGADGYTFGSGTRLTVV.

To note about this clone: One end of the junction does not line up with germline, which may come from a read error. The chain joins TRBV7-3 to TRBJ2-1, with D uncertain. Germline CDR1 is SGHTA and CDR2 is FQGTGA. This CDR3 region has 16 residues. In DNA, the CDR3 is TGTGCCAGCAGCCTAACGGAGAAGAACCCTACCAATGAGCAGTTCTTC. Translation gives CASSLTEKNPTNEQFF.

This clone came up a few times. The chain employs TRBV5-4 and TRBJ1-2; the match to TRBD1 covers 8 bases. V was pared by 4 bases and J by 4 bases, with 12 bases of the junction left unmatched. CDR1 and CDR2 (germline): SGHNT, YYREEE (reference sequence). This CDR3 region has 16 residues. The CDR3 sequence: CASSRPGTGRSYGYTF. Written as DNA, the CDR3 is TGTGCCAGCAGCCGACCCGGGACAGGCCGGAGCTATGGCTACACCTTC.

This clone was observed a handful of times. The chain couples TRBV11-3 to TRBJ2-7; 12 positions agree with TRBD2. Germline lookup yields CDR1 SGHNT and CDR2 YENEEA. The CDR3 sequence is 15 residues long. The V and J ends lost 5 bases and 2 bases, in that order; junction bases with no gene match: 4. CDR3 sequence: CASSVTSGGTYEQYF. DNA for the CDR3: TGTGCCAGCAGCGTGACTAGCGGGGGAACCTACGAGCAGTACTTC. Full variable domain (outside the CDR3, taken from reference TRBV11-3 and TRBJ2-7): EAGVVQSPRYKIIEKKQPVAFWCNPISGHNTLYWYLQNLGQGPELLIRYENEEAVDDSQLPKDRFSAERLKGVDSTLKIQPAELGDSAVYLCASSVTSGGTYEQYFGPGTRLTVT.

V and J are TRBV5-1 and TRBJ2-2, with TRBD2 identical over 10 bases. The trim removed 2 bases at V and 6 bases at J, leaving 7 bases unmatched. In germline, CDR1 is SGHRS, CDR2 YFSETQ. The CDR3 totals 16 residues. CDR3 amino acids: CASSFLAGGRAGELFF. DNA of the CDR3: TGCGCCAGCAGCTTCTTAGCGGGAGGCCGGGCCGGGGAGCTGTTTTTT.

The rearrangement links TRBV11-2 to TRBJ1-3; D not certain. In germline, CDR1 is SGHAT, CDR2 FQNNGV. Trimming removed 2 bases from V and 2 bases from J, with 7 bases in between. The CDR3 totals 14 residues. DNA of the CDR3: TGTGCCAGCAGCTTAATCCAGGCTGGAAACACCATATATTTT. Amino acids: CASSLIQAGNTIYF.

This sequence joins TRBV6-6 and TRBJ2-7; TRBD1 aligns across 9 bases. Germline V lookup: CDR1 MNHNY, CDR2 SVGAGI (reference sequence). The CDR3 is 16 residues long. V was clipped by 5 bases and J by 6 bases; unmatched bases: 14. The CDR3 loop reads CASSVRPTGGVGEQYF. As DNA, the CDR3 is TGTGCCAGCAGTGTTCGTCCGACAGGGGGGGTTGGCGAGCAGTACTTC.

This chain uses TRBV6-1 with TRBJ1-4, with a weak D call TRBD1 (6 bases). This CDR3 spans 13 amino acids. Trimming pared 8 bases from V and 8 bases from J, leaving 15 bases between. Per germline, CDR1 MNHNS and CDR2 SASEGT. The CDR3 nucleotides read TGTGCCAGCTTCCGGGGGGGCGGGGAAAAACTGTTTTTT. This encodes CASFRGGGEKLFF.

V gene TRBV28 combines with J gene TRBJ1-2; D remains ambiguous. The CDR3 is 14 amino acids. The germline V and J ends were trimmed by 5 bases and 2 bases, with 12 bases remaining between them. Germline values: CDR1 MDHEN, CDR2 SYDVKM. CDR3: CASSQFAQNYGYTF. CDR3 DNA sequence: TGTGCCAGCAGTCAATTCGCCCAGAACTATGGCTACACCTTC.

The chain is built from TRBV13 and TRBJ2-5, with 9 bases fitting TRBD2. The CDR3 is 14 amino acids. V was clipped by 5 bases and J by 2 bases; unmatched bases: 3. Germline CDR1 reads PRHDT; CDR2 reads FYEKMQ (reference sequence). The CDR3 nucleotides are TGTGCCAGCAGCCTAGCGGGAAGACAAGAGACCCAGTACTTC. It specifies CASSLAGRQETQYF.

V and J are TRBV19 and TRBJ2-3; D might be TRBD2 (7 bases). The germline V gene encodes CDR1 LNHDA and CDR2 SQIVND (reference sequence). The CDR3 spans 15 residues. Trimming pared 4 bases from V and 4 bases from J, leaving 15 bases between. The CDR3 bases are TGTGCCAGTAGTAGGGGGGGGCAAGGCGCAGATACGCAGTATTTT. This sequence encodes CASSRGGQGADTQYF.

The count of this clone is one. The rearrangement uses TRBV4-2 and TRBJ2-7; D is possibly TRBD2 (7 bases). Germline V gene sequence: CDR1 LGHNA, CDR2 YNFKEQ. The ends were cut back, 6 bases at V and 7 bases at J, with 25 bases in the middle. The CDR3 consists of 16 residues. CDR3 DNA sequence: TGTGCCAGCAGTCCCCCCAGGGCGGGGGCCCCTAGGGAGCAGTACTTC. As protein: CASSPPRAGAPREQYF.

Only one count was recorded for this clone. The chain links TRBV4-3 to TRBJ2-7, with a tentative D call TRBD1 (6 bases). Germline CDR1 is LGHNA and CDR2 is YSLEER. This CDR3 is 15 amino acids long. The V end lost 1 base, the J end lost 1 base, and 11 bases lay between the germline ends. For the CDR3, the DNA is TGCGCCAGCAGCCAAGCTTCTGGACAGTCCTACGAGCAGTACTTC. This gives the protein CASSQASGQSYEQYF.

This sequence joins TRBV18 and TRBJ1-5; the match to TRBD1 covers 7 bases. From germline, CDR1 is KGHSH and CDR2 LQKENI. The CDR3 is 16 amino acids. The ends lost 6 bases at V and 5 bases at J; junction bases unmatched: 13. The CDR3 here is CASSQGGAGGDQPQHF. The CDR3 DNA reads TGTGCCAGCTCCCAAGGGGGTGCAGGGGGAGATCAGCCCCAGCATTTT. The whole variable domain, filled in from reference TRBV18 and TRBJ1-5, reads NAGVMQNPRHLVRRRGQEARLRCSPMKGHSHVYWYRQLPEEGLKFMVYLQKENIIDESGMPKERFSAEFPKEGPSILRIQQVVRGDSAAYFCASSQGGAGGDQPQHFGDGTRLSIL.

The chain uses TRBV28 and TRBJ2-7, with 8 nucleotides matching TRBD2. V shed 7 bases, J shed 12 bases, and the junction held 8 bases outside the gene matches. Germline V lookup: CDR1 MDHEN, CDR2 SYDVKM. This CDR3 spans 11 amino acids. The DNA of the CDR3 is TGTGCCAGCACCTCTACGGGGGGGTCGTACTTC. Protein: CASTSTGGSYF. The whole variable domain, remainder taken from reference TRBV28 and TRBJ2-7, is DVKVTQSSRYLVKRTGEKVFLECVQDMDHENMFWYRQDPGLGLRLIYFSYDVKMKEKGDIPEGYSVSREKKERFSLILESASTNQTSMYLCASTSTGGSYFGPGTRLTVT.

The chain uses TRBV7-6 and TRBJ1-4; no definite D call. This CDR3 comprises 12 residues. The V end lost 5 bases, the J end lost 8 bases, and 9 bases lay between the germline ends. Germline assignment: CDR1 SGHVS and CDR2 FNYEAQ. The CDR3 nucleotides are TGTGCCAGCAGCCCGGGAGGGGAAAAACTGTTTTTT. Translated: CASSPGGEKLFF.

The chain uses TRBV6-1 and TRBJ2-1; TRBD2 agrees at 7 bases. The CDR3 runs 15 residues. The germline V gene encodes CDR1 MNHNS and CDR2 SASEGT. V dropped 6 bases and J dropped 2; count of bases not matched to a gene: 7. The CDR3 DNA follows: TGTGCCAGCAGCGGGGACTACCCACCCTACAATGAGCAGTTCTTC. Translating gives CASSGDYPPYNEQFF.

This CDR3 reads CASSLDLGGPTDTQYF. CDR3 coding DNA: TGTGCCAGCAGCTTAGATCTCGGCGGTCCCACAGATACGCAGTATTTT. This chain uses TRBV11-3 with TRBJ2-3; D is uncertain. The CDR3 spans 16 residues. Germline assignment: CDR1 SGHNT and CDR2 YENEEA. With 0 bases removed from V and 2 bases from J, the gap between germline ends came to 12 bases.

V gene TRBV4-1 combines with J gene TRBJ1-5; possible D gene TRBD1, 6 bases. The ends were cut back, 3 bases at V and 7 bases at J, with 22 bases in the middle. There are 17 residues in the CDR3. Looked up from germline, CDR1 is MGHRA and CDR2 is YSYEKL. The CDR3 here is CASSHFLETGRGQPQHF. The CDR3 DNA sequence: TGCGCCAGCAGCCATTTTCTGGAAACAGGGAGGGGACAGCCCCAGCATTTT.

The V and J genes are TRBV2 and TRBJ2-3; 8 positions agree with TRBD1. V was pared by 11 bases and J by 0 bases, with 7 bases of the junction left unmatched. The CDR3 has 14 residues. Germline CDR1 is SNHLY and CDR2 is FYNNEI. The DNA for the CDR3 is TGTGCCCTAAAGTGGGACAGGAGCACAGATACGCAGTATTTT. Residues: CALKWDRSTDTQYF.

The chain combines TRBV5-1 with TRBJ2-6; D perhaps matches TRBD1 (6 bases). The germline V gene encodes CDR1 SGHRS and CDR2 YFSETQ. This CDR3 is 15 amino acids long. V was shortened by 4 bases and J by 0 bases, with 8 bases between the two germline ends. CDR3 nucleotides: TGCGCCAGCAGCCCAGGGGTCTCTGGGGCCAACGTCCTGACTTTC. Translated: CASSPGVSGANVLTF.

The CDR3 loop is CASSLGRGADTQYF. The CDR3 nucleotides read TGTGCCAGCAGCTTAGGTAGGGGTGCAGATACGCAGTATTTT. This chain uses TRBV7-2 with TRBJ2-3; TRBD1 might be the D (5 bases). This CDR3 region has 14 residues. Trimming took off 1 base at V and 4 bases at J, with 9 bases between the two ends. The V gene's germline CDR1 is SGHTA and CDR2 FQGNSA.

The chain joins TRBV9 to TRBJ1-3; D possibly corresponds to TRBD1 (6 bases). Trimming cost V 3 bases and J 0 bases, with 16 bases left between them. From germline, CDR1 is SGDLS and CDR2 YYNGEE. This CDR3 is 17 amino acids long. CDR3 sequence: CASSATQGPPSGNTIYF. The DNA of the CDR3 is TGTGCCAGCAGCGCAACACAGGGTCCTCCCTCTGGAAACACCATATATTTT. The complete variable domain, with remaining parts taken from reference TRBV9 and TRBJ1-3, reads DSGVTQTPKHLITATGQRVTLRCSPRSGDLSVYWYQQSLDQGLQFLIQYYNGEERAKGNILERFSAQQFPDLHSELNLSSLELGDSALYFCASSATQGPPSGNTIYFGEGSWLTVV.

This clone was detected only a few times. The CDR3 here is CATSRDEGEQYF. The CDR3 DNA reads TGTGCCACCAGCAGAGATGAGGGCGAGCAGTACTTC. The chain combines TRBV15 with TRBJ2-7, with D possibly matching TRBD2 (5 bases). The CDR3 has 12 residues. Trimming pared 0 bases from V and 6 bases from J, leaving 6 bases between. Per the germline V gene, CDR1 is LNHNV and CDR2 is YYDKDF (reference sequence).

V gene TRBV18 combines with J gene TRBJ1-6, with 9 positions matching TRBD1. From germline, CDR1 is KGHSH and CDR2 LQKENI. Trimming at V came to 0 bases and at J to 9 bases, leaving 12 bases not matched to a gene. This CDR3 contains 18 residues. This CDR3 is CASSPPGQGLSSSSPLHF. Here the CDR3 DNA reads TGTGCCAGCTCACCACCGGGACAGGGCCTTTCGAGCAGTTCACCCCTCCACTTT. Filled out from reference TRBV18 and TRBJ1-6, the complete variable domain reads NAGVMQNPRHLVRRRGQEARLRCSPMKGHSHVYWYRQLPEEGLKFMVYLQKENIIDESGMPKERFSAEFPKEGPSILRIQQVVRGDSAAYFCASSPPGQGLSSSSPLHFGNGTRLTVT.